This is a list of T cell receptor beta chains from one sample in a study of blood T cell repertoires in COVID-19. The repertoire was sequenced with immunoSEQ multiplex PCR; TCRdb's copy has only in-frame clones and lacks some. The sample has 95,000 to 120,000 clones, 75% to 90% seen once; the top ten hold around 13%. The specimen sequenced was peripheral blood. All receptors come from a human donor in a cohort sampled during active COVID-19. The conserved cysteine and the conserved F or W are not part of the CDR3 here.

TRBJ2-7 TRBV2 ASTPRNEQY
TRBJ1-3 TRBV9 ASTGSGNTIY
TRBJ2-3 TRBV5-1 ASSLVQSTDTQY
TRBJ2-1 TRBV6-2/TRBV6-3 ASSYNYPNEQF
TRBJ2-6 TRBV18 ASSPRSEEANVLT
TRBJ2-2 TRBV18 ASSLSRDRGNTGELF
TRBJ1-2 TRBV5-1 ASSLEQGGGYT
TRBJ2-3 TRBV24-1 ATSDAGGGSTDTQY
TRBJ1-2 TRBV27 ASAFSRQGQDNYGYT
TRBJ2-7 TRBV29-1 SVGAPGLAPTYEQY
TRBJ1-2 TRBV3-1/TRBV3-2 ASSHRDTRNGYT
TRBJ2-2 TRBV7-3 ASSLGARGATGELF
TRBJ2-5 TRBV5-1 ASSADSRIETQY
TRBJ2-1 TRBV7-3 ASSLTGGLVNEQF
TRBJ2-1 TRBV4-3 ASSYGTGNNEQF
TRBJ2-1 TRBV20-1 SGERDNEQF
TRBJ1-6 TRBV7-2 ASSLNSPHSPLH
TRBJ1-5 TRBV2 ASSESGVNQPQH
TRBJ2-7 TRBV7-9 ASSPTLAAEQY
TRBJ1-2 TRBV2 ASTRPLSSREHNGYT
TRBJ1-5 TRBV19 ASSFGGDHQPQH
TRBJ2-3 TRBV7-3 ASSKGLETDTQY
TRBJ1-2 TRBV29-1 SVEDWTGQARDGYT
TRBJ2-7 TRBV7-2 ASSLEASGTYEQY
TRBJ1-4 TRBV30 AWSVPPDSFNEKLF
TRBJ1-2 TRBV9 ASSFRTGSNYGYT
TRBJ1-1 TRBV2 ASMNSMNTEAF
TRBJ1-1 TRBV7-2 ASSTGAPGRGTEAF
TRBJ2-7 TRBV7-2 ASSRLAGAYEQY
TRBJ2-5 TRBV5-1 ASSFPTSGGQETQY
TRBJ1-6 TRBV5-6 ASSPLSGTGELGSLH
TRBJ2-7 TRBV7-2 ASSLGGTSGGPYEQY
TRBJ1-1 TRBV19 ASTRTGLGTEAF
TRBJ1-6 TRBV7-2 ASSLGTGNSPLH
TRBJ2-4 TRBV19 ASSNQDRGIQY
TRBJ2-4 TRBV2 ASRGTGTLAKNIQY
TRBJ2-5 TRBV27 ASSLSTGGGETQY
TRBJ2-2 TRBV11-3 ASSSRFGGELF
TRBJ1-1 TRBV5-1 ASSTDRGFSTEAF
TRBJ1-5 TRBV7-8 ASSSSSRQGRNQPQH
TRBJ2-1 TRBV19 ASSIGLPNEQF
TRBJ1-1 TRBV30 ARDGGRNTEAF
TRBJ1-6 TRBV5-6 ASRTGPAGPLH
TRBJ2-1 TRBV4-3 ASSQDPDRYNEQF
TRBJ2-3 TRBV28 ASSPWGQGTDTQY
TRBJ2-2 TRBV4-1 ASSRYRQGDTGELF
TRBJ1-2 TRBV7-9 ASSPRAGAYGYT
TRBJ2-3 TRBV2 ASIRRPSGGSYFRDTQY
TRBJ2-1 TRBV6-2/TRBV6-3 ASSKGQIKDNEQF
TRBJ2-2 TRBV7-3 ASSRQGNTGELF
TRBJ1-2 TRBV11-1 ASSLVSRYGYT
TRBJ2-3 TRBV2 ASSDFGGEDTQY